This passage covers 30 T cell receptor beta chains from one sample sequenced in a study of low-dose radiotherapy and immunotherapy resistance in tumors. With TRAV- and TRBV-specific primers, first-strand cDNA was made, covering the alpha and beta chains. TCR amplification used 15 to 20 PCR cycles, a constant-region primer and a V-primer adapter. TCRdb redid the calling of the reads with MiXCR, one entry per CDR3 protein. This table has about 60,000 distinct CDR3 sequences, under 30% appearing once. Noted time point: before trial treatment. The input for sequencing was PBMCs, taken before treatment. These receptor sequences come from a male donor with prostate cancer.

There are many counts of this clonotype. The chain joins TRBV7-8 to TRBJ1-3; tentatively, D is TRBD1 (6 bases). This CDR3 spans 15 amino acids. V lost 5 bases and J 0 bases, leaving 11 bases between the germline ends. CDR1 is SGHVS and CDR2 is FQNEAQ in the germline V gene. CDR3 in amino acids: CASSPDSFSGNTIYF. In DNA form, the CDR3 reads TGTGCCAGCAGCCCGGACAGCTTCTCTGGAAACACCATATATTTT.

This clonotype was counted at least ten times. The chain employs TRBV7-6 and TRBJ2-1, with a tentative D call TRBD2 (5 bases). CDR1 is SGHVS and CDR2 is FNYEAQ in the germline V gene. The CDR3 consists of 18 residues. V lost 5 bases and J lost 2, with 22 bases in between. The chain's CDR3 is CASSAAWGATSAYNEQFF. In DNA form, the CDR3 reads TGTGCCAGCAGCGCAGCCTGGGGAGCCACCTCGGCCTACAATGAGCAGTTCTTC. The variable domain in full, with the rest retrieved from reference TRBV7-6 and TRBJ2-1, is GAGVSQSPRYKVTKRGQDVALRCDPISGHVSLYWYRQALGQGPEFLTYFNYEAQQDKSGLPNDRFSAERPEGSISTLTIQRTEQRDSAMYRCASSAAWGATSAYNEQFFGPGTRLTVL.

This clonotype was counted at least ten times. The rearrangement uses TRBV2 and TRBJ1-1; D may be TRBD1 (5 bases). The CDR3 contains 14 residues. CDR1 is SNHLY, CDR2 FYNNEI, per germline. Trimming cost V 4 bases and J 5 bases, with 14 bases left between them. CDR3 sequence reads: CASSGEGLRTEAFF. Here the CDR3 DNA reads TGTGCCAGCAGTGGGGAGGGGTTGAGGACTGAAGCTTTCTTT.

This rearrangement joins TRBV5-1 to TRBJ2-1; 9 nucleotides line up with TRBD1. Germline values: CDR1 SGHRS, CDR2 YFSETQ. V dropped 4 bases and J dropped 6; count of bases not matched to a gene: 8. This CDR3 is built from 15 residues. CDR3 sequence (DNA): TGCGCCAGCAGCCCCGGGACAGGGTCGGGCAATGAGCAGTTCTTC. Protein sequence: CASSPGTGSGNEQFF.

This clonotype was observed many times. V and J are TRBV12-3 or TRBV12-4 and TRBJ2-2; 7 bases line up with TRBD2. The CDR3 is 15 residues long. Trimming removed 6 bases from V and 7 bases from J; junction bases left unmatched: 11. The CDR3 DNA reads TGTGCCAGCAGCTCCGGGGGGTCACGGGGCGGGGAGCTGTTTTTT. Residues: CASSSGGSRGGELFF.

This clonotype was recorded at least ten times. V and J are TRBV5-6 and TRBJ2-7; D perhaps matches TRBD1 (6 bases). The CDR3 consists of 13 residues. Germline-derived CDR1 and CDR2 are SGHDT and YYEEEE. V gave up 2 bases and J gave up 2 bases, with 8 bases separating them. The CDR3: CASSFGTTYEQYF. CDR3 sequence (DNA): TGTGCCAGCAGCTTTGGGACAACCTACGAGCAGTACTTC.

This chain links TRBV18 with TRBJ1-1; D gene uncertain. The CDR3 runs to 13 residues. Trimming removed 8 bases at V and 6 bases at J, with 16 bases between. Looked up from germline, CDR1 is KGHSH and CDR2 is LQKENI. This CDR3 reads CASQPGVRAEAFF. The CDR3 bases are TGTGCCAGCCAACCCGGGGTTAGGGCTGAAGCTTTCTTT.

By its share, this clonotype is medium-sized. This chain joins TRBV24-1 and TRBJ2-5; 9 nucleotides match TRBD2. With 4 bases clipped from V and 4 bases from J, the junction kept 6 bases outside the gene matches. The germline V gene encodes CDR1 KGHDR and CDR2 SFDVKD. This CDR3 is 15 amino acids long. CDR3 loop: CATSDPGTSTETQYF. The CDR3 coding sequence is TGTGCCACCAGTGACCCCGGGACTAGCACAGAGACCCAGTACTTC.

The chain has TRBV5-4 and TRBJ2-3; TRBD1 might be the D (6 bases). The CDR3 is made up of 19 amino acids. Germline-derived CDR1 and CDR2 are SGHNT and YYREEE (reference sequence). V lost 6 bases, J lost 1 base, and 27 bases lay in between. The CDR3: CASIQGPANTGAGTDTQYF. As DNA, the CDR3 is TGTGCCAGCATACAGGGACCAGCGAACACCGGGGCGGGCACAGATACGCAGTATTTT.

This clonotype occurred many times. The chain employs TRBV20-1 and TRBJ2-7; 8 bases agree with TRBD1. The ends lost 5 bases at V and 4 bases at J; junction bases unmatched: 7. The germline CDR1 and CDR2 sequences are DFQATT and SNEGSKA (reference sequence). The CDR3 is made up of 13 amino acids. The CDR3 sequence: CSARTGSGYEQYF. The DNA of the CDR3 is TGCAGTGCTCGGACAGGGTCGGGATACGAGCAGTACTTC.

The CDR3 sequence: CATSDPRQNTGELFF. CDR3 coding DNA: TGTGCCACCAGTGATCCGCGACAGAACACCGGGGAGCTGTTTTTT. The genes are TRBV24-1 and TRBJ2-2; unclear D gene. CDR3 length: 15 amino acids. Germline V gene data show CDR1 as KGHDR and CDR2 as SFDVKD. V was shortened by 3 bases and J by 1 base, with 8 bases between the two germline ends.

The rearrangement uses TRBV30 and TRBJ2-1, with TRBD2 matching over 12 bases. The V segment lost 5 bases and the J segment 6 bases; nucleotides outside the gene matches: 2. Per the germline V gene, CDR1 is GTSNPN and CDR2 is SVGIG (reference sequence). This CDR3 is built from 13 residues. The CDR3 reads CAWGGLAGNEQFF. DNA for the CDR3: TGTGCCTGGGGGGGACTAGCGGGCAATGAGCAGTTCTTC. The full variable domain, its missing parts supplied by reference TRBV30 and TRBJ2-1, is SQTIHQWPATLVQPVGSPLSLECTVEGTSNPNLYWYRQAAGRGLQLLFYSVGIGQISSEVPQNLSASRPQDRQFILSSKKLLLSDSGFYLCAWGGLAGNEQFFGPGTRLTVL.

This chain connects TRBV2 to TRBJ2-1; 13 bases fit TRBD2. The V segment lost 6 bases and the J segment 9 bases; nucleotides outside the gene matches: 8. The germline gives CDR1 SNHLY, CDR2 FYNNEI. CDR3 length equals 15 residues. CDR3 DNA: TGTGCCAGCAGACGGACTAGCGGGGGTGTCAGTGAGCAGTTCTTC. Encoded protein: CASRRTSGGVSEQFF.

This clonotype is medium-sized in the sample. This chain joins TRBV29-1 and TRBJ2-7; no clear D gene. The CDR3 consists of 12 residues. The germline CDR1 and CDR2 sequences are SQVTM and ANQGSEA. Trimming removed 1 base at V and 3 bases at J, with 7 bases between. The CDR3 bases are TGCAGCGTTGAAGGGATAGGCTACGAGCAGTACTTC. This sequence encodes CSVEGIGYEQYF.

Ten or more counts support this clonotype. This sequence joins TRBV19 and TRBJ2-1, with TRBD2 matching 9 bases. The CDR3 has 17 amino acids. Germline V gives CDR1 LNHDA, CDR2 SQIVND (reference sequence). V lost 3 bases and J lost 7; bases outside the gene matches: 13. The CDR3 DNA follows: TGTGCCAGTAGTATTCCCCTACTAGCGGGCCGGGGGAATGAGCAGTTCTTC. Its protein is CASSIPLLAGRGNEQFF.

The chain couples TRBV29-1 to TRBJ2-7, with D perhaps being TRBD1 or TRBD2 (5 bases each). Germline CDR1 is SQVTM and CDR2 is ANQGSEA. The CDR3 extends over 12 amino acids. V dropped 4 bases and J dropped 6 bases, with 13 bases sitting between them. This CDR3 reads CSVAGTVPEQYF. The CDR3, as DNA: TGCAGCGTTGCCGGGACGGTCCCCGAGCAGTACTTC.

This clonotype was seen ten or more times. The chain recombines TRBV11-2 with TRBJ2-7; 8 nucleotides align to TRBD1. The CDR3 sequence is 14 residues long. Trimming removed 5 bases from V and 4 bases from J; junction bases left unmatched: 7. Germline values: CDR1 SGHAT, CDR2 FQNNGV. CDR3 nucleotide sequence: TGTGCCAGCAGCCCCGGGACAGGAGGATACGAGCAGTACTTC. Translated, it gives CASSPGTGGYEQYF.

This clonotype came up many times. The chain recombines TRBV27 with TRBJ2-4; TRBD2 agrees at 8 bases. The CDR3 is 18 amino acids. The germline V gene encodes CDR1 MNHEY and CDR2 SMNVEV (reference sequence). V lost 5 bases, J lost 0 bases, and 12 bases stayed unmatched. CDR3 amino acids: CASSPFAGGTLAKNIQYF. CDR3 in DNA: TGTGCCAGCAGTCCATTCGCGGGAGGTACCCTAGCCAAAAACATTCAGTACTTC.

This clonotype was picked up many times. The chain employs TRBV30 and TRBJ2-1; D remains ambiguous. The ends were cut back, 5 bases at V and 5 bases at J, with 10 bases in the middle. The CDR3 contains 12 residues. Germline-derived CDR1 and CDR2 are GTSNPN and SVGIG (reference sequence). The CDR3 DNA reads TGTGCCTGGCTCGACGAGAACAATGAGCAGTTCTTC. This sequence encodes CAWLDENNEQFF.

This clonotype was detected ten times or more. This chain connects TRBV12-3 or TRBV12-4 to TRBJ1-5; tentatively, D is TRBD1 (5 bases). Trimming pared 3 bases from V and 0 bases from J, leaving 6 bases between. CDR3 length: 14 residues. CDR3 protein: CASSFQGSNQPQHF. The CDR3 nucleotides are TGTGCCAGCAGTTTTCAGGGTAGCAATCAGCCCCAGCATTTT.

This clonotype was counted between two and nine times. The V call is TRBV7-8, the J call TRBJ2-2, with D possibly being TRBD2 (7 bases). V lost 4 bases, J lost 2 bases, and 17 bases lay in between. The length of the CDR3 is 17 residues. The V gene's germline CDR1 is SGHVS and CDR2 FQNEAQ. The CDR3 DNA reads TGTGCCAGCAGCTCTCGGCGCGGGGGCCCCAACACCGGGGAGCTGTTTTTT. Translating gives CASSSRRGGPNTGELFF.

This clonotype was observed a few times. No DNA is shown, since the ends of the CDR3 on it are uncertain; the CDR3 is the one TCRdb lists. The genes are TRBV23-1 and TRBJ2-2; the table's D call of TRBD1 was not tested on the DNA. TRBV23-1 is marked as an open reading frame, function uncertain. The CDR3 sequence runs 12 residues, both termini included. CDR3 loop: CASSYRAGSCFF.

This clonotype was counted ten times or more. The V call is TRBV5-1, the J call TRBJ2-1, with 7 positions matching TRBD2. The germline CDR1 and CDR2 sequences are SGHRS and YFSETQ. CDR3 size: 16 residues. Trimming removed 6 bases from V and 4 bases from J; junction bases left unmatched: 13. CDR3 loop: CASKPRTGGEYNEQFF. CDR3 bases: TGCGCCAGCAAGCCCCGCACGGGAGGCGAATACAATGAGCAGTTCTTC.

This clonotype occurred many times. The chain combines TRBV6-5 with TRBJ2-7; tentatively, D is TRBD1 (6 bases). The CDR3 runs to 14 residues. The germline V gene encodes CDR1 MNHEY and CDR2 SVGAGI. The germline V and J ends were trimmed by 2 bases and 3 bases, with 11 bases remaining between them. DNA of the CDR3: TGTGCCAGCAGTTACAGGGACACCGGCTACGAGCAGTACTTC. Translated, it gives CASSYRDTGYEQYF.

The chain combines TRBV3-1 with TRBJ2-2; 9 positions match TRBD2. The CDR3 is 14 amino acids. Unmatched junction bases numbered 4, after V lost 4 bases and J lost 7 bases. CDR1 is LGHDT, CDR2 YNNKEL, per germline (reference sequence). CDR3 region: CASSPPAGGGELFF. The DNA for the CDR3 is TGTGCCAGCAGCCCCCCAGCGGGAGGCGGGGAGCTGTTTTTT.

This rearrangement joins TRBV24-1 to TRBJ1-5; D call uncertain. The CDR3 is made up of 14 amino acids. Trimming removed 1 base from V and 4 bases from J, with 7 bases in between. The germline V gene encodes CDR1 KGHDR and CDR2 SFDVKD. Here the CDR3 reads CATSDFGRNQPQHF. As DNA, the CDR3 is TGTGCCACCAGTGATTTCGGGCGAAATCAGCCCCAGCATTTT.

This clonotype appeared many times. V usage is TRBV30 and J usage is TRBJ1-4; possible D gene TRBD1, 5 bases. The V and J ends lost 4 bases and 5 bases respectively, with 11 bases between them. Germline CDR1 and CDR2: GTSNPN and SVGIG (reference sequence). This CDR3 has 13 residues. Written as DNA, the CDR3 is TGTGCCTGGACCCAACGGGGCAATGAAAAACTGTTTTTT. It codes for CAWTQRGNEKLFF.

This clonotype has ten or more counts. V is TRBV6-5 and J is TRBJ2-1; possibly TRBD1 or TRBD2 for D (5 bases each). In germline, CDR1 is MNHEY, CDR2 SVGAGI. Trimming pared 2 bases from V and 3 bases from J, leaving 14 bases between. The length of the CDR3 is 16 residues. The CDR3 protein is CASSYGGRVLYNEQFF. Here the CDR3 DNA reads TGTGCCAGCAGTTACGGGGGTAGGGTGCTCTACAATGAGCAGTTCTTC.

With regard to this clonotype: One base away lies a much larger clone, so this may be a sequencing read error. The chain uses TRBV19 and TRBJ2-3, with D unclear. Per germline, CDR1 LNHDA and CDR2 SQIVND (reference sequence). CDR3 length: 13 amino acids. The CDR3 nucleotides are TGTGCCAGTAGTATCCAGCACTTGGATACGCAGTTTTTT. It translates to CASSIQHLDTQFF.

As concerns this clonotype: A far larger clone is one base from this, pointing to a likely read error. This rearrangement joins TRBV6-8 to TRBJ2-3; no clear D gene. The germline gives CDR1 MNHGY, CDR2 SAAAGT. The germline V and J ends were trimmed by 5 bases and 1 base, with 19 bases remaining between them. There are 17 residues in the CDR3. CDR3 amino acids: CASSGVPGGVGTDTQYF. The DNA for the CDR3 is TGTGCCAGCAGTGGAGTGCCCGGTGGGGTGGGCACAGATACGCAGTATTTT.